The 13 T cell receptor beta chains below come from one sample, sequenced in a study of PD-1 blockade in mismatch repair-deficient tumors. The data were produced by immunoSEQ multiplex PCR, yet TCRdb's version contains in-frame clones alone and is incomplete. The repertoire has 100,000 to 150,000 clones, roughly 86% of them found once; the top ten carry 13%. The starting material was peripheral blood, obtained 44 weeks after starting pembrolizumab. All receptors come from an adult with mismatch repair-deficient cancer.

The chain recombines TRBV6-8 with TRBJ2-1; 16 nucleotides line up with TRBD2. With V trimmed by 7 bases and J by 2 bases, 11 bases remained unmatched. Looked up from germline, CDR1 is MNHGY and CDR2 is SAAAGT. CDR3 size: 19 residues. The DNA of the CDR3 is TGTGCCAGCATTACCCCTGGGACTAGCGGGAGGGGTACCTACAATGAGCAGTTCTTC. Protein sequence: CASITPGTSGRGTYNEQFF.

CDR3 region: CASSHGGRTTAGTDTQYF. The CDR3 region has the DNA TGTGCCAGCAGCCATGGGGGGCGGACTACCGCGGGCACAGATACGCAGTATTTT. This rearrangement joins TRBV7-8 to TRBJ2-3, with D tentatively TRBD1 or TRBD2 (6 bases each). Germline lookup yields CDR1 SGHVS and CDR2 FQNEAQ. Trimming took off 5 bases at V and 1 base at J, with 22 bases between the two ends. CDR3 length: 18 residues.

This chain uses TRBV5-5 with TRBJ2-7; possibly TRBD1 for D (5 bases). The CDR3 has 13 amino acids. The germline V gene has CDR1 SGHKS and CDR2 YYEKEE (reference sequence). V was clipped by 1 base and J by 2 bases, with 7 bases between them. The CDR3 coding sequence is TGTGCCAGCAGCTTGCACAGGACCTACGAGCAGTACTTC. It translates to CASSLHRTYEQYF.

The genes are TRBV4-2 and TRBJ1-5; TRBD1 aligns across 7 bases. V was clipped by 1 base and J by 5 bases; unmatched bases: 8. The germline V gene has CDR1 LGHNA and CDR2 YNFKEQ. The CDR3 is 16 amino acids. The CDR3 DNA is TGTGCCAGCAGCCAAGGGGACGACAGGGTGCATCAGCCCCAGCATTTT. Protein sequence: CASSQGDDRVHQPQHF.

This clone showed up just a few times. J is TRBJ1-2 and V is TRBV4-1; D is unresolved. Germline V gene sequence: CDR1 MGHRA, CDR2 YSYEKL. Trimming left V 0 bases short and J 6 bases short, with 8 bases between. There are 13 residues in the CDR3. DNA for the CDR3: TGCGCCAGCAGCCAAGAATCGGGGAATGGCTACACCTTC. It specifies CASSQESGNGYTF.

The chain carries TRBV30 and TRBJ1-2; the match to TRBD1 covers 7 bases. The CDR3 totals 14 residues. V shed 2 bases and J 4 bases; nucleotides not matched to a gene: 7. The V gene's germline CDR1 is GTSNPN and CDR2 SVGIG (reference sequence). As DNA, the CDR3 is TGTGCCTGGAGTCCTCAGGGGGGAGGCTATGGCTACACCTTC. Its translation is CAWSPQGGGYGYTF.

V gene TRBV28 combines with J gene TRBJ2-1; no clear D. Germline loops: CDR1 MDHEN, CDR2 SYDVKM. V lost 4 bases, J lost 3 bases, and 7 bases lay in between. The CDR3 consists of 13 residues. CDR3: CASSSTIYNEQFF. The CDR3 DNA reads TGTGCCAGCAGTTCAACTATCTACAATGAGCAGTTCTTC.

The chain employs TRBV19 and TRBJ1-2, with TRBD1 as a possible D gene (6 bases). CDR1 is LNHDA, CDR2 SQIVND, per germline (reference sequence). The CDR3 length is 15 residues. The V end was cut by 8 bases, the J end by 8 bases, with 24 bases between. The CDR3 coding sequence is TGTGCCAGTCATTCTTCCGGCCGGGGGCGCAGGGGCTACACCTTC. Its translation is CASHSSGRGRRGYTF.

The CDR3 DNA follows: TGTGCCAGCAGCGCGGTAGCGGGAGGAGTGGGTGAGCAGTTCTTC. Its protein product is CASSAVAGGVGEQFF. The chain uses TRBV11-2 and TRBJ2-1; 10 bases match TRBD2. The ends lost 5 bases at V and 9 bases at J; junction bases unmatched: 10. Germline values: CDR1 SGHAT, CDR2 FQNNGV. The CDR3 covers 15 residues.

CDR3 amino acids: CASSGGGNTGELFF. CDR3 in DNA: TGTGCCAGCAGTGGCGGGGGGAACACCGGGGAGCTGTTTTTT. This chain connects TRBV6-4 to TRBJ2-2; 7 bases match TRBD2. J gave up 1 base and V 4 bases, and 0 bases lay outside the gene matches. Germline lookup yields CDR1 MRHNA and CDR2 SNTAGT. This CDR3 contains 14 residues.

The chain links TRBV28 to TRBJ2-7; 8 bases align to TRBD1. The CDR3 consists of 18 residues. Germline V gives CDR1 MDHEN, CDR2 SYDVKM. With V trimmed by 5 bases and J by 3 bases, 18 bases remained unmatched. CDR3 sequence (DNA): TGTGCCAGCAGTCCATCTACTCTTGACAGGGGAAGAGGCTACGAGCAGTACTTC. It translates to CASSPSTLDRGRGYEQYF.

The sample holds many counts of this clone. This chain connects TRBV5-4 to TRBJ2-2; 7 nucleotides align to TRBD1. This CDR3 is 15 amino acids long. With V trimmed by 4 bases and J by 9 bases, 12 bases remained unmatched. The germline CDR1 and CDR2 sequences are SGHNT and YYREEE (reference sequence). The CDR3 spells CASSVDRVDYRELFF. The CDR3 DNA reads as TGTGCCAGCAGCGTCGACAGGGTGGATTACCGGGAGCTGTTTTTT. Complete variable domain (other parts from reference TRBV5-4 and TRBJ2-2): ETGVTQSPTHLIKTRGQQVTLRCSSQSGHNTVSWYQQALGQGPQFIFQYYREEENGRGNFPPRFSGLQFPNYSSELNVNALELDDSALYLCASSVDRVDYRELFFGEGSRLTVL.

V gene TRBV7-9 combines with J gene TRBJ2-7; 8 bases align to TRBD1. Germline V lookup: CDR1 SEHNR, CDR2 FQNEAQ (reference sequence). The CDR3 sequence is 15 residues long. Losses at the gene ends were 5 bases for V and 3 bases for J; bases not matched to a gene: 9. The CDR3 is CASSVRTGSVYEQYF. The CDR3 DNA reads as TGTGCCAGCAGCGTAAGGACAGGGTCCGTCTACGAGCAGTACTTC.